This T cell receptor beta chain originates from a study of blood T cell repertoires in COVID-19. This CDR3 is 15 amino acids long. CDR1 SGHTS and CDR2 YDEGEE come from the germline V gene. V was pared by 4 bases and J by 5 bases, with 9 bases of the junction left unmatched. This clone was observed a single time. Measured with immunoSEQ multiplex PCR; TCRdb has only the in-frame clones, and not every one. In the table there are fewer than 80,000 clones, 74% of which are singletons. Source material: peripheral blood. This sequence originates from an elderly woman with acute or convalescent COVID-19. The rearrangement links TRBV5-8 to TRBJ2-5; TRBD2 matches 9 bases. The CDR3 loop is CASSKQGLAGETQYF. As DNA, the CDR3 is TGTGCCAGCAGCAAACAGGGACTAGCCGGGGAGACCCAGTACTTC.